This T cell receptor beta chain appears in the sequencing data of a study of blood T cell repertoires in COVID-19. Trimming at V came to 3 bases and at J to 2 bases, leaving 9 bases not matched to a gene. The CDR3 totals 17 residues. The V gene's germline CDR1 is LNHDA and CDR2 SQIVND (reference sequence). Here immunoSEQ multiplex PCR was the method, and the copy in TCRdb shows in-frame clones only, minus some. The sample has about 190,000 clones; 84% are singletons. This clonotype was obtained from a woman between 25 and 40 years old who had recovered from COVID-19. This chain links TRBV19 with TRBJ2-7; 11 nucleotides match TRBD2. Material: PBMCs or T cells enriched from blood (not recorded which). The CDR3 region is CASSITGSGLAAYEQYF. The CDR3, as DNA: TGTGCCAGTAGTATTACAGGGTCGGGACTAGCGGCCTACGAGCAGTACTTC.